This TCR beta chain was sequenced for a study of T-cell memory formation after mild COVID-19. Study information: Largely, TCR clusters stayed within a single donor.

This clonotype was picked up a small number of times. Its target is not known. The germline gives CDR1 SQVTM, CDR2 ANQGSEA. The CDR3 runs to 13 residues. The J segment lost 3 bases and the V segment lost 5 bases, leaving 6 bases of the junction unmatched. Study conclusions and caveats: Shrinking CD4+ clones were chiefly CM and EM; CD8+ ones were chiefly EMRA. Pre-infection memory contained some responding clones, which suggested that cross-reactive memory had joined.

After 5'RACE with constant-segment primers, TCR alpha and TCR beta cDNA libraries carrying sample barcodes and UMIs were obtained. TCRdb re-called the 5' RACE reads with MiXCR, one entry per CDR3 protein. The sample has about 400,000 distinct CDR3 sequences, around 15% seen once. The TCR originated in a man aged 18 to 35 who had mild COVID-19 (a few samples of this study predate the infection). Cell type and time point are not known. Sequencing was performed on PBMCs or a T cell subset sorted from them (not recorded which). This rearrangement joins TRBV29-1 to TRBJ1-2; 7 nucleotides agree with TRBD1. The CDR3 region is CSVPRDSYYGYTF. CDR3 sequence (DNA): TGCAGCGTTCCAAGGGACAGTTACTATGGCTACACCTTC.